A single sample is the source of the 8 T cell receptor beta chains below, sequenced in a study of T-cell reconstitution after alpha-beta-depleted transplantation in children. Preparation of the TCRbeta library involved a method that used unique molecular identifiers. TCRdb re-called the PCR reads with MiXCR, one entry per CDR3 protein. Of around 300,000 distinct CDR3 sequences listed, more than 9% are singletons. Sequences were derived from peripheral blood, sampled 180 days after TCRalphabeta/CD19-depleted stem cell transplant. These receptors originate from a male patient aged 2-10 years who had a stem cell transplant for chronic granulomatous disease, so the T cells may come from the graft donor.

This clonotype showed up many times. This chain uses TRBV20-1 with TRBJ2-1; D uncertain. The CDR3 covers 15 residues. CDR1 DFQATT and CDR2 SNEGSKA come from the germline V gene (reference sequence). Trimming took 3 bases from V and 1 from J, leaving 13 bases between them. CDR3: CSASGLGLSYNEQFF. DNA of the CDR3: TGCAGTGCTAGTGGCCTAGGGCTGTCCTACAATGAGCAGTTCTTC.

In regard to this clonotype: A clone one base away is much larger, so this may be a read error. V usage is TRBV29-1 and J usage is TRBJ2-2; D remains ambiguous. The CDR3 runs 16 residues. V was pared by 5 bases and J by 2 bases, with 18 bases between. Germline CDR1 SQVTM, CDR2 ANQGSEA. CDR3 amino acids: CSVKSPGRRNTGELFF. For the CDR3, the DNA is TGCAGCGTTAAATCCCCGGGCAGGCGAAACACCGGGGAGCTGTTTTTT.

In this sample, this clonotype turned up many times. This chain uses TRBV12-3 or TRBV12-4 with TRBJ2-3; D may be TRBD1 or TRBD2 (5 bases each). The CDR3 sequence is 15 residues long. The V end lost 5 bases, the J end lost 2 bases, and 14 bases lay between the germline ends. CDR3 region: CASSNRLDYTDTQYF. CDR3 bases: TGTGCCAGCAGTAACAGGTTAGACTACACAGATACGCAGTATTTT.

This clonotype has just a few counts. This rearrangement joins TRBV19 to TRBJ2-3; 15 bases fit TRBD2. The CDR3 runs 17 residues. Germline-derived CDR1 and CDR2 are LNHDA and SQIVND (reference sequence). With 10 bases clipped from V and 2 bases from J, the junction kept 10 bases outside the gene matches. The CDR3 is CATGPGLAGGLTDTQYF. CDR3 DNA: TGTGCCACCGGCCCGGGACTAGCGGGAGGACTCACAGATACGCAGTATTTT.

The CDR3 DNA is TGTGCCAGCAGTTTAGCGGCCAAAAACATTCAGTACTTC. Its protein product is CASSLAAKNIQYF. V usage is TRBV12-3 or TRBV12-4 and J usage is TRBJ2-4, with D unclear. The CDR3 runs 13 residues. Trimming took 0 bases from V and 1 from J, leaving 1 base between them.

This clonotype was recorded many times. The chain's CDR3 is CASSVGMGLSYNEQFF. CDR3 DNA: TGTGCCAGCAGCGTAGGAATGGGACTTTCCTACAATGAGCAGTTCTTC. The chain couples TRBV9 to TRBJ2-1; D may be TRBD2 (6 bases). Looked up from germline, CDR1 is SGDLS and CDR2 is YYNGEE. CDR3 size: 16 residues. V was clipped by 0 bases and J by 1 base, with 11 bases between them.

In the case of this clonotype: This may arise from a read error, as a much more abundant clone is one base away. The V gene is TRBV4-3, the J gene TRBJ2-7, with 9 bases identical to TRBD2. The CDR3 consists of 14 residues. Germline V lookup: CDR1 LGHNA, CDR2 YSLEER. The CDR3 sequence: CDSSQGPSGDEQYF. The CDR3 DNA is TGCGACAGCAGCCAAGGTCCTAGCGGGGACGAGCAGTACTTC.

This clonotype was picked up a small number of times. The V and J genes are TRBV7-9 and TRBJ2-3; D could derive from TRBD1 or TRBD2 (5 bases each). With 5 bases removed from V and 1 base from J, the gap between germline ends came to 10 bases. CDR3 length equals 14 residues. The germline V gene encodes CDR1 SEHNR and CDR2 FQNEAQ (reference sequence). CDR3 loop: CASSVRGGTDTQYF. The CDR3 nucleotides read TGTGCCAGCAGCGTGCGAGGGGGCACAGATACGCAGTATTTT.